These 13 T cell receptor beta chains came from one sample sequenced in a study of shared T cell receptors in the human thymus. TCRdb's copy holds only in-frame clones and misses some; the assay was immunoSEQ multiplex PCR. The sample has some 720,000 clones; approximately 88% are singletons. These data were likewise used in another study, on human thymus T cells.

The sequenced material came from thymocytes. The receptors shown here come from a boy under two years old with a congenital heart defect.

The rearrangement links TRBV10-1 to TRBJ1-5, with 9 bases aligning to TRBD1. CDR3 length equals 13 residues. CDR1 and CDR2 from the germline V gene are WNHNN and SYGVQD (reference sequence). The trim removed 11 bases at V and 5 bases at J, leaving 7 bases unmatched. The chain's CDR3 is CAATQGADQPQHF. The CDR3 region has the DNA TGCGCCGCCACACAGGGGGCGGATCAGCCCCAGCATTTT.

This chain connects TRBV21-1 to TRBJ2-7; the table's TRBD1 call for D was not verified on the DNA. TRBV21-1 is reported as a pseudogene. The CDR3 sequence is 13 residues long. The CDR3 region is CASSKTAPYEQYF. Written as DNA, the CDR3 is TGTGCCAGCAGCAAGACAGCCCCCTACGAGCAGTACTTC.

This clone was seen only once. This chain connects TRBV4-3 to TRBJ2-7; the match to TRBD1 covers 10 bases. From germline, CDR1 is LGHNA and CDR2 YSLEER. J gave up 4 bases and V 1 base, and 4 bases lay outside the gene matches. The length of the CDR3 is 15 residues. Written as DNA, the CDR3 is TGCGCCAGCAGCCAAGGACAGGGGGCTTTTTACGAGCAGTACTTC. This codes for CASSQGQGAFYEQYF.

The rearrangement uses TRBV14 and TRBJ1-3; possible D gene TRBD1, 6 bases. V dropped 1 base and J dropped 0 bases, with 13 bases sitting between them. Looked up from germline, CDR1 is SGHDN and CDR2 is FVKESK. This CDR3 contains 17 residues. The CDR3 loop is CASSQVSDSLSGNTIYF. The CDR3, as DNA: TGTGCCAGCAGCCAAGTTTCGGACAGCCTCTCTGGAAACACCATATATTTT.

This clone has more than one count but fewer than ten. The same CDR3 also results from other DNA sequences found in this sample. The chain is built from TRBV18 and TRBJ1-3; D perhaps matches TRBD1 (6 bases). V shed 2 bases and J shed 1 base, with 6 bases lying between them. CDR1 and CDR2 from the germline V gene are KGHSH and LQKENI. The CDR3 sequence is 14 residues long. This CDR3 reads CASSPDRSGNTIYF. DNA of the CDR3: TGTGCCAGCTCACCAGACAGGTCTGGAAACACCATATATTTT.

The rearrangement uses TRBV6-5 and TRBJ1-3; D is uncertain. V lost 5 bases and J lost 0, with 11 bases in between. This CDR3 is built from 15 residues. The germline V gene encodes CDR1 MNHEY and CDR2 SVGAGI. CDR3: CASSHRASSGNTIYF. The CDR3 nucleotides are TGTGCCAGCAGTCACAGAGCCAGCTCTGGAAACACCATATATTTT.

CDR3 residues: CASSFIGGPAGTYEQYF. CDR3 DNA sequence: TGTGCCAGCAGCTTTATAGGCGGGCCAGCTGGAACTTACGAGCAGTACTTC. The chain couples TRBV7-2 to TRBJ2-7, with D possibly being TRBD2 (5 bases). The CDR3 extends over 17 amino acids. Germline V lookup: CDR1 SGHTA, CDR2 FQGNSA. With 3 bases removed from V and 4 bases from J, the gap between germline ends came to 22 bases. Using reference TRBV7-2 and TRBJ2-7 for the parts outside the CDR3, the full variable domain is GAGVSQSPSNKVTEKGKDVELRCDPISGHTALYWYRQSLGQGLEFLIYFQGNSAPDKSGLPSDRFSAERTGGSVSTLTIQRTQQEDSAVYLCASSFIGGPAGTYEQYFGPGTRLTVT.

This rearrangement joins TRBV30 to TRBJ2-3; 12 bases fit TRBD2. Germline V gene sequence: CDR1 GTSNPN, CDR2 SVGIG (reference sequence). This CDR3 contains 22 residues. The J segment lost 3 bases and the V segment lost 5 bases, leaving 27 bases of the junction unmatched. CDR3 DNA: TGTGCCTGGTCAGGTCTACAGGGGCCTGCCCGACTAGCGGGAGTGGGTACAGATACGCAGTATTTT. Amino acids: CAWSGLQGPARLAGVGTDTQYF.

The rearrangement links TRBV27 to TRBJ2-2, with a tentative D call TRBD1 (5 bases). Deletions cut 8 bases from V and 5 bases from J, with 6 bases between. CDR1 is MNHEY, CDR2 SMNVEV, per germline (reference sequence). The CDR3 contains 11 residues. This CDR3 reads CASGQTGELFF. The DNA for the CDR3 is TGTGCCAGCGGACAAACCGGGGAGCTGTTTTTT.

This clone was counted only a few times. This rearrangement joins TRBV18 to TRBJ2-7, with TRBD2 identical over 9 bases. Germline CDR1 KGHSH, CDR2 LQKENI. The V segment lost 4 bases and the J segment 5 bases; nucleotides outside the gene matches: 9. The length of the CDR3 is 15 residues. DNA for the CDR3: TGTGCCAGCTCACGGCGCCAGCGGGAGGAAGACGAGCAGTACTTC. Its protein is CASSRRQREEDEQYF.

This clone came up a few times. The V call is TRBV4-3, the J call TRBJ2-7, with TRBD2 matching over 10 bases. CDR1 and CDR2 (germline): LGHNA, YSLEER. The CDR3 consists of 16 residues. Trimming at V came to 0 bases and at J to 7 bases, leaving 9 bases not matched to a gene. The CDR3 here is CASSQERRTSGVEQYF. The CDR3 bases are TGCGCCAGCAGCCAAGAGCGGCGGACTAGCGGAGTTGAGCAGTACTTC.

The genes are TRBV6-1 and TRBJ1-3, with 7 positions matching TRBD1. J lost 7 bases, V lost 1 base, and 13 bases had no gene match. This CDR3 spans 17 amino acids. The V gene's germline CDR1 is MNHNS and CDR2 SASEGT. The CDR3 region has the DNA TGTGCCAGCAGTGAAGGGGGCGACAGGGATGTGGGCAACACCATATATTTT. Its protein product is CASSEGGDRDVGNTIYF.

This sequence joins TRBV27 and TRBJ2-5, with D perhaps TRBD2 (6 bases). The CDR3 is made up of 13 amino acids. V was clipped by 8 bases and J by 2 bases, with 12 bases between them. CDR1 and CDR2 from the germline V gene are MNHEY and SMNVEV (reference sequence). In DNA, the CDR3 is TGTGCCAGCCGGGGGACTCTTCAAGAGACCCAGTACTTC. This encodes CASRGTLQETQYF.